This section outlines one TCR beta chain sequence together with its context. The sample belongs to a study of blood T cell repertoires in COVID-19. CDR1 and CDR2 from the germline V gene are MDHEN and SYDVKM. This CDR3 is 15 amino acids long. Germline trimming cut 4 bases from V and 5 bases from J; bases unmatched to any gene: 5. Generated by immunoSEQ multiplex PCR, the TCRdb table keeps only in-frame clones and is missing some. The sample includes almost 400,000 clones, over 85% of them seen just once. Clinical histories supplied by participants themselves formed the basis of cohort assignment. Sequenced: PBMCs or T cells enriched from blood (not recorded which). V and J are TRBV28 and TRBJ1-4; 9 bases line up with TRBD1. The sequence derives from a woman in her twenties or thirties who had recovered from COVID-19. The CDR3 is CASSSLTGGNEKLFF. As DNA, the CDR3 is TGTGCCAGCAGTTCCCTGACAGGGGGGAATGAAAAACTGTTTTTT.